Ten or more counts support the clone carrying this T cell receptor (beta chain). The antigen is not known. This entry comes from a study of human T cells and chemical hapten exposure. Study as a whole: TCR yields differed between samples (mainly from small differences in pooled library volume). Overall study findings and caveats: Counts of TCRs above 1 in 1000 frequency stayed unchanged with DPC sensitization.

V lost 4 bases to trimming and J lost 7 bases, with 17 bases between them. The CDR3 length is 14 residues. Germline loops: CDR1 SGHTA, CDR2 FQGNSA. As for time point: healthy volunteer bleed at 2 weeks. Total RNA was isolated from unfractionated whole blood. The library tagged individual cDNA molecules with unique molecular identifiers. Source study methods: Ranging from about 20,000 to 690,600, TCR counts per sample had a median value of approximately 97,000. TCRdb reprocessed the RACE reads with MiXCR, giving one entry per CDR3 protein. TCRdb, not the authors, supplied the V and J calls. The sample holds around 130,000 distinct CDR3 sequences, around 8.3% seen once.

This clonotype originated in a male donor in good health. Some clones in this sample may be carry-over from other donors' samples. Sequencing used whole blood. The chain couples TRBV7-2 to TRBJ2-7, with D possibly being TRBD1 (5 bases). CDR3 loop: CASSSQYRSEEQYF. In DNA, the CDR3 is TGTGCCAGCAGCTCACAATACAGGTCGGAGGAGCAGTACTTC.